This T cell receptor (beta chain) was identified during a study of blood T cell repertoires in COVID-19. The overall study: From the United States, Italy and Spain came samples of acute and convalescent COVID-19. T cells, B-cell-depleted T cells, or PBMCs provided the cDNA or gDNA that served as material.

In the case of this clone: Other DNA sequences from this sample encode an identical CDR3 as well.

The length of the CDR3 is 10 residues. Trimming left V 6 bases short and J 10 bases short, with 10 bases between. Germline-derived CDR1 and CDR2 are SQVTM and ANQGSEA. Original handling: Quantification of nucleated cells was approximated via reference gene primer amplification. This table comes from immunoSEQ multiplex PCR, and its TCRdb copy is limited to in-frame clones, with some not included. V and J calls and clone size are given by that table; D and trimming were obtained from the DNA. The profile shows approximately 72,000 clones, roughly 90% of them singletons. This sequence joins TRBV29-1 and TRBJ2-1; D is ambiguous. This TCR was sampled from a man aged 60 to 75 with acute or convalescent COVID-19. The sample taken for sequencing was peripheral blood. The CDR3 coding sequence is TGCAGCGTGGGCGATCTAGAGCAGTTCTTC. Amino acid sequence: CSVGDLEQFF.